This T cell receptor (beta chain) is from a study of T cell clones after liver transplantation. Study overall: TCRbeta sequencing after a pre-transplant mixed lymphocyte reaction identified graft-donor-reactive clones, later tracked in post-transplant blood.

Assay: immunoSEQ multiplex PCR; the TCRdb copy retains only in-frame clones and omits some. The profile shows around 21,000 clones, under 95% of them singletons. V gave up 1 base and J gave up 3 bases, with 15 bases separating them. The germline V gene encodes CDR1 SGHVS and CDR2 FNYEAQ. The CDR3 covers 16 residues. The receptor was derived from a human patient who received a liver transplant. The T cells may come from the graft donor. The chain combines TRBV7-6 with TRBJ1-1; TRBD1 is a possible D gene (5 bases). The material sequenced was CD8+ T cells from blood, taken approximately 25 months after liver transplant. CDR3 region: CASSLGKGRLDTEAFF. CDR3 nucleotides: TGTGCCAGCAGCTTAGGGAAGGGGAGGTTGGACACTGAAGCTTTCTTT.